This is a list of T cell receptor beta chains from one sample in a study of blood T cell repertoires in COVID-19. Clones were read by immunoSEQ multiplex PCR, and TCRdb kept only the in-frame ones, dropping some. The table lists roughly 150,000 clones, 75% to 85% of them singletons. Sequencing was performed on peripheral blood. Source of these receptors: a woman of 80 years or more with acute or convalescent COVID-19. Each CDR3 is given with its conserved first and last residue. A D gene is named only where the DNA matches it firmly. Clone size, where shown, is once, few, many, or a class for clones that have expanded.

clone_size | j_call | d_call | v_call | cdr3_aa | cdr3_nt
- | TRBJ2-1 | - | TRBV9 | CASSSNTRAFNEQFF | TGTGCCAGCAGCTCAAACACCAGGGCCTTTAATGAGCAGTTCTTC
- | TRBJ1-2 | - | TRBV11-3 | CASSFTGGEGYTF | TGTGCCAGCAGCTTTACGGGAGGCGAAGGCTACACCTTC
- | TRBJ2-7 | - | TRBV7-9 | CASSSVRTYEQYF | TGTGCCAGCAGCTCGGTCAGGACTTACGAGCAGTACTTC
once | TRBJ1-1 | - | TRBV9 | CASSGMDSSNTEAFF | TGTGCCAGCAGCGGAATGGACAGCTCGAACACTGAAGCTTTCTTT
- | TRBJ2-1 | - | TRBV28 | CASSRGHLINNEQFF | TGTGCCAGCAGTCGGGGACACTTAATTAACAATGAGCAGTTCTTC
- | TRBJ1-3 | TRBD1 | TRBV6-5 | CASSSTGGGNTIYF | TGTGCCAGCAGTTCCACAGGGGGCGGAAACACCATATATTTT
- | TRBJ2-1 | TRBD2 | TRBV5-1 | CASSRGGLADYNEQFF | TGCGCCAGCAGCAGGGGTGGGCTAGCGGACTACAATGAGCAGTTCTTC
- | TRBJ2-2 | TRBD2 | TRBV4-2 | CASSQDLAGEGTGELFF | TGTGCCAGCAGCCAAGATTTAGCGGGAGAAGGTACCGGGGAGCTGTTTTTT
- | TRBJ2-7 | - | TRBV27 | CASRQFRPYEQYF | TGTGCCAGCCGACAGTTCAGGCCCTACGAGCAGTACTTC
once | TRBJ2-5 | - | TRBV27 | CASSPTRGWGQETQYF | TGTGCCAGCAGTCCCACTAGGGGGTGGGGTCAGGAGACCCAGTACTTC
- | TRBJ2-5 | TRBD1 | TRBV29-1 | CSAQDRGETQYF | TGCAGCGCTCAGGACAGGGGGGAGACCCAGTACTTC
few | TRBJ1-1 | TRBD1 | TRBV6-6 | CASSSLTGDTEAFF | TGTGCCAGCAGTTCTTTGACAGGGGACACTGAAGCTTTCTTT
- | TRBJ2-7 | TRBD1 | TRBV18 | CASSPPGQGRYEQYF | TGTGCCAGCTCACCACCGGGACAGGGACGCTACGAGCAGTACTTC
few | TRBJ1-1 | - | TRBV7-9 | CASSLLRGNPEAFF | TGTGCCAGCAGCTTACTCAGGGGTAACCCTGAAGCTTTCTTT
- | TRBJ1-1 | - | TRBV6-6 | CASSYGGTEAFF | TGTGCCAGCAGTTATGGGGGGACTGAAGCTTTCTTT
- | TRBJ2-1 | TRBD2 | TRBV7-9 | CASSLLVGTRESNEQFF | TGTGCCAGCAGCTTATTGGTTGGGACTAGAGAAAGCAATGAGCAGTTCTTC
few | TRBJ1-5 | - | TRBV27 | CASSLSLSNQPQHF | TGTGCCAGCAGTTTATCATTAAGCAATCAGCCCCAGCATTTT
- | TRBJ2-2 | - | TRBV27 | CASSPGAGRAGELFF | TGTGCCAGCAGCCCAGGGGCTGGGCGTGCCGGGGAGCTGTTTTTT
- | TRBJ2-7 | TRBD2 | TRBV9 | CASRLKLAGGREQYF | TGTGCCAGCAGACTCAAACTAGCGGGAGGGCGCGAGCAGTACTTC
- | TRBJ1-2 | - | TRBV9 | CASSAWGGHGYTF | TGTGCCAGCAGCGCATGGGGGGGCCATGGCTACACCTTC
- | TRBJ2-1 | TRBD1 | TRBV19 | CASSWTGGYNEQFF | TGTGCCAGTAGTTGGACAGGGGGCTACAATGAGCAGTTCTTC
once | TRBJ2-2 | - | TRBV12-3/TRBV12-4 | CASSFGEAGELFF | TGTGCCAGCAGTTTCGGAGAGGCCGGGGAGCTGTTTTTT
- | TRBJ2-7 | TRBD2 | TRBV11-2 | CASSYKPGWEGLYEQYF | TGTGCCAGCAGCTACAAACCCGGATGGGAGGGGCTCTACGAGCAGTACTTC
- | TRBJ1-3 | - | TRBV9 | CASSGPFWRDTIYF | TGTGCCAGCAGCGGGCCCTTCTGGCGGGACACCATATATTTT
- | TRBJ2-5 | - | TRBV3-1/TRBV3-2 | CASSRWTFGERRETQYF | TGTGCCAGCAGCCGATGGACTTTCGGGGAGAGGAGGGAGACCCAGTACTTC
- | TRBJ2-7 | - | TRBV7-6 | CASSSPGSYEQYF | TGTGCCAGCAGCTCACCGGGTTCGTACGAGCAGTACTTC
- | TRBJ2-5 | TRBD1 | TRBV3-1/TRBV3-2 | CASSQGTVHRGPGETQYF | TGTGCCAGCAGCCAAGGGACCGTACACAGGGGGCCGGGGGAGACCCAGTACTTC
- | TRBJ2-7 | - | TRBV5-5 | CASSLDRGAYEQYF | TGTGCCAGCAGCTTGGACCGGGGAGCCTACGAGCAGTACTTC
- | TRBJ2-3 | TRBD1 | TRBV24-1 | CATSDSSGTGFAFVADTQYF | TGTGCCACCAGTGATTCCTCCGGGACAGGGTTTGCTTTTGTTGCAGATACGCAGTATTTT
- | TRBJ1-2 | TRBD1 | TRBV6-5 | CASSYWTGYGYTF | TGTGCCAGCAGTTACTGGACAGGCTATGGCTACACCTTC
- | TRBJ1-1 | - | TRBV9 | CASSVQENTEAFF | TGTGCCAGCAGCGTCCAGGAGAACACTGAAGCTTTCTTT
- | TRBJ2-5 | - | TRBV4-1 | CASSRYRAETQYF | TGCGCCAGCAGCCGATACAGGGCAGAGACCCAGTACTTC
once | TRBJ2-1 | - | TRBV9 | CASNRNGEVVNEQFF | TGTGCCAGCAATAGGAACGGGGAAGTGGTCAATGAGCAGTTCTTC
- | TRBJ2-1 | - | TRBV10-1 | CASSDFGVREQFF | TGCGCCAGCAGTGATTTCGGGGTTCGTGAGCAGTTCTTC
- | TRBJ1-6 | - | TRBV20-1 | CSARGQGPLHF | TGCAGTGCTAGAGGACAAGGACCCCTCCACTTT
- | TRBJ2-1 | - | TRBV2 | CASSEVRRTNEQFF | TGTGCCAGCAGTGAAGTGCGGCGTACCAATGAGCAGTTCTTC
- | TRBJ1-2 | TRBD1 | TRBV11-2 | CASSPGTVFYGYTF | TGTGCCAGCAGCCCCGGGACAGTCTTTTATGGCTACACCTTC
- | TRBJ2-3 | - | TRBV19 | CASGERAEDTQYF | TGTGCCAGTGGGGAGAGGGCAGAAGATACGCAGTATTTT
- | TRBJ1-5 | TRBD1 | TRBV7-2 | CASSYTGGNQPQHF | TGTGCCAGCAGCTACACAGGGGGTAATCAGCCCCAGCATTTT
- | TRBJ1-2 | TRBD1 | TRBV5-1 | CASSLEGTGYGYTF | TGCGCCAGCAGCTTGGAGGGGACAGGCTATGGCTACACCTTC
- | TRBJ2-2 | - | TRBV28 | CASSFIGVGFRGELFF | TGTGCCAGCAGTTTTATAGGGGTCGGTTTTAGGGGGGAGCTGTTTTTT
- | TRBJ1-2 | TRBD1 | TRBV4-1 | CASSRRQGESYGYTF | TGCGCCAGCAGCCGCAGACAGGGGGAGAGCTATGGCTACACCTTC
- | TRBJ1-6 | - | TRBV4-1 | CASRATGSPLHF | TGCGCCAGCAGGGCCACAGGCTCACCCCTCCACTTT
- | TRBJ2-1 | - | TRBV4-1 | CASSLARGVGYNEQFF | TGCGCCAGCAGCCTAGCGCGGGGTGTTGGCTACAATGAGCAGTTCTTC
once | TRBJ2-3 | - | TRBV5-1 | CASSLEGGGTDTQYF | TGCGCCAGCAGCTTGGAAGGAGGGGGCACAGATACGCAGTATTTT
- | TRBJ1-3 | TRBD1 | TRBV4-1 | CASSRADRVTGNTIYF | TGCGCCAGCAGCCGAGCAGACAGGGTCACTGGAAACACCATATATTTT
- | TRBJ1-1 | - | TRBV7-9 | CASSLPRPFQGMNTEAFF | TGTGCCAGCAGCCTCCCCCGGCCCTTTCAGGGGATGAACACTGAAGCTTTCTTT
- | TRBJ2-2 | TRBD2 | TRBV28 | CASSYATSGGVNTGELFF | TGTGCCAGCAGTTATGCGACTAGCGGGGGGGTAAACACCGGGGAGCTGTTTTTT
- | TRBJ2-2 | - | TRBV5-1 | CASSLVPEVAGELFF | TGCGCCAGCAGCTTGGTGCCCGAGGTTGCCGGGGAGCTGTTTTTT
- | TRBJ2-1 | TRBD1 | TRBV4-1 | CASSRGQGSYNEQFF | TGCGCCAGCAGCCGCGGACAGGGGTCTTACAATGAGCAGTTCTTC
- | TRBJ2-1 | TRBD1 | TRBV15 | CATSRDRDYNEQFF | TGTGCCACCTCCAGGGACAGGGACTACAATGAGCAGTTCTTC
- | TRBJ1-5 | - | TRBV28 | CASTRSNQPQHF | TGTGCCAGCACCCGGAGCAATCAGCCCCAGCATTTT
- | TRBJ2-4 | - | TRBV2 | CASSEGAFGTDIQYF | TGTGCCAGCAGTGAGGGGGCGTTTGGTACGGACATTCAGTACTTC
- | TRBJ2-1 | TRBD2 | TRBV5-6 | CASSSVTSGGLLYNEQFF | TGTGCCAGCAGCTCTGTGACTAGCGGGGGACTTCTATACAATGAGCAGTTCTTC